Only a few counts were recorded for the clone carrying this TCR beta chain. Its antigen is currently unknown. This specimen comes from a study of T-cell reconstitution after alpha-beta-depleted transplantation in children. Germline V gene lookup returns CDR1 DFQATT and CDR2 SNEGSKA (reference sequence). The V gene lost 0 bases and the J gene lost 0 bases, with 17 bases spanning the gap. The CDR3 contains 17 residues. Findings and caveats of the study: Two months or so post-transplant, alpha-beta T cells reportedly derived from several hundred expanded graft clones. Counts and diversity of T cells one year after transplant came mostly from newly produced T cells.

It was with unique molecular identifiers that the TCRbeta library was prepared. TCRdb redid the calling of the PCR reads with MiXCR, one entry per CDR3 protein. The sample consists of about 600,000 distinct CDR3 sequences, 10% to 15% of them appearing once. The sample here was PBMCs, mostly from graft donor cells, taken 360 days after TCRalphabeta/CD19-depleted stem cell transplant. The V call is TRBV20-1, the J call TRBJ1-1; TRBD1 is a possible D gene (6 bases). This receptor was identified in a male patient younger than 18 who had a stem cell transplant for acute myeloid leukemia, so the T cells may come from the graft donor. CDR3 residues: CSARDPGTYHMNTEAFF. The CDR3 bases are TGCAGTGCTAGAGATCCCGGGACATACCATATGAACACTGAAGCTTTCTTT.